These 2 T cell receptor beta chains were sequenced from one sample in a study of blood T cell repertoires in COVID-19. The table came from immunoSEQ multiplex PCR; TCRdb's copy has only in-frame clones and leaves some out. Here the sample spans approximately 200,000 clones, 70% to 85% being singletons. The sequenced material came from peripheral blood. The receptors here all came from a woman aged 45-65 years with acute or convalescent COVID-19.

The V gene is TRBV20-1, the J gene TRBJ2-7, with TRBD1 identical over 8 bases. V gave up 3 bases and J gave up 2 bases; unmatched junction bases: 9. Germline V gene lookup returns CDR1 DFQATT and CDR2 SNEGSKA (reference sequence). This CDR3 is 15 amino acids long. The DNA of the CDR3 is TGCAGTGCTAGTAGGGCGGGACAGGATACCTACGAGCAGTACTTC. Translated: CSASRAGQDTYEQYF.

The count of this clone is one. The genes are TRBV27 and TRBJ1-1, with 9 bases fitting TRBD1. Germline CDR1 is MNHEY and CDR2 is SMNVEV (reference sequence). The V segment lost 5 bases and the J segment 3 bases; nucleotides outside the gene matches: 4. The CDR3 contains 14 residues. The CDR3 reads CASSIYRGHTEAFF. The CDR3 DNA reads as TGTGCCAGCAGTATTTACAGGGGGCACACTGAAGCTTTCTTT.